This TCR beta chain was recorded in a study of liver allograft versus peripheral blood T cells. Study in general: Peripheral blood of the recipients supplied T cell receptor repertoires that were compared with those in transplanted livers. Study outcomes and limitations: There were reportedly differences between T cell receptor repertoires inside liver allografts and those in peripheral blood.

By share, this clonotype counts as medium-sized. Antigen unknown. Germline CDR1 and CDR2: LNHDA and SQIVND (reference sequence). This CDR3 spans 11 amino acids. The V end was cut by 3 bases, the J end by 10 bases, with 7 bases between. One entry per CDR3 protein, called by TCRdb with MiXCR from the reads. The data hold around 1,800 distinct CDR3 sequences, with 15% to 20% observed a single time. The TCR comes from a human patient who had a liver transplant. Some T cells may trace back to the graft donor. This chain joins TRBV19 and TRBJ2-1; D unclear. The CDR3 spells CASSILSEQFF. DNA of the CDR3: TGTGCCAGTAGTATCCTGAGCGAGCAGTTCTTC.